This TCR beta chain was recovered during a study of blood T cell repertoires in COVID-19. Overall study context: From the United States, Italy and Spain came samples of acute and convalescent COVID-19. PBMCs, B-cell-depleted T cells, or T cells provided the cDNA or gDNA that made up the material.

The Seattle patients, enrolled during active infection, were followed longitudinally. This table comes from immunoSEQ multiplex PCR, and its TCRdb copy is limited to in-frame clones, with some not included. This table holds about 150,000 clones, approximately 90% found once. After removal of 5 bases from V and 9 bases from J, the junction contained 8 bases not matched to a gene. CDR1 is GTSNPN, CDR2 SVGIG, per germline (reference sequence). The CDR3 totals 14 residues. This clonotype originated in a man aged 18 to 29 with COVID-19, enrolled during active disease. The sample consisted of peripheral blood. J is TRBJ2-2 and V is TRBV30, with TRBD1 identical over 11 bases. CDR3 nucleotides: TGTGCCTGGTCGGGGGACAGGGGGTTCCGGGAGCTGTTTTTT. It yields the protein CAWSGDRGFRELFF.